This T cell receptor (beta chain) was sequenced during a study of cytomegalovirus exposure and HLA in healthy donors. Whole-study context: Most genotyped donors, 65% to 90% of fewer than 400, had Caucasian-associated genetic ancestry.

Notes on the study in general: There were 150 or so TCR beta chains listed as cytomegalovirus-associated.

Trimming cost V 3 bases and J 5 bases, with 10 bases left between them. CDR3 length: 13 residues. Germline V gene sequence: CDR1 MNHNS, CDR2 SASEGT. Note on this clone: Its antigen is not identified.

Vbeta (60) and Jbeta (13) primers were used in the PCR. The table came from immunoSEQ multiplex PCR; TCRdb's copy has only in-frame clones and leaves some out. The sample includes roughly 35,000 clones. Sequencing was done on a sample of PBMCs. This TCR derives from a woman aged 35 to 49 in good health and CMV-seropositive. V gene TRBV6-1 combines with J gene TRBJ1-2; possibly TRBD1 for D (5 bases). The CDR3 here is CASSDRVRYGYTF. The CDR3 coding sequence is TGTGCCAGCAGTGACAGGGTTAGGTATGGCTACACCTTC.